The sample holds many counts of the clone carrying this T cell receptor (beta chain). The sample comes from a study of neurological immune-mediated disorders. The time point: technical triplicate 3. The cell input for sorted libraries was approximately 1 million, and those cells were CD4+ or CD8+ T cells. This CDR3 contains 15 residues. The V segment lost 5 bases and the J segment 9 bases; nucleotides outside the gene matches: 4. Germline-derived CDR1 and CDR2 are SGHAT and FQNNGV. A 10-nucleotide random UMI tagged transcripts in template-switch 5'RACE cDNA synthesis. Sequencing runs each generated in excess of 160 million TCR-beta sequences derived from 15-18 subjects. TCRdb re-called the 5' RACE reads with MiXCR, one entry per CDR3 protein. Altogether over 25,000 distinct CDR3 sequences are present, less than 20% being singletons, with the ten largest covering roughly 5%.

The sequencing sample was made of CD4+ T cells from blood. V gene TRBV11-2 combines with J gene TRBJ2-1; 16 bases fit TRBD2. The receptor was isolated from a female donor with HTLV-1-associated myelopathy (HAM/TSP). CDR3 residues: CASSAGTSGGVEQFF. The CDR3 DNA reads TGTGCCAGCAGCGCTGGGACTAGCGGGGGGGTTGAGCAGTTCTTC.